These 21 T cell receptor beta chains came from one sample sequenced in a study of Ad26.COV2.S vaccination and SARS-CoV-2 variants (dated by TCRdb to about 2021). The sample's treatment or condition label, decoded: around 19 received Ad26.COV2.S at low or high dose, single or two shots; 5 received placebo; per-sample allocation not given. For vaccine and placebo recipients, the sequenced repertoires came from samples collected on day 63 after the first injection. Libraries were prepared through the immunoSEQ multiplex PCR assay. The source is immuneACCESS, and TCRdb retained only in-frame sequences with V and J called. Part of the clones is not carried over; for the studies checked, unresolved V genes explain less than half of this, and the remainder is unexplained. This sample has over 400,000 clones in its table, and around 93% of those were observed once. Under 2% of the sample goes to the ten largest clones.

The material sequenced was peripheral blood, taken in a trial of Ad26.COV2.S vaccine versus placebo. All receptors come from a person between 18 and 65 years old who received the Ad26.COV2.S COVID-19 vaccine or a placebo.

The chain recombines TRBV9 with TRBJ2-7; D ambiguous. Trimming removed 0 bases at V and 5 bases at J, with 15 bases between. Germline-derived CDR1 and CDR2 are SGDLS and YYNGEE. The CDR3 extends over 15 amino acids. The CDR3 DNA sequence: TGTGCCAGCAGCGTAGCTGGGCTAGGTATCCACGAGCAGTACTTC. Translated: CASSVAGLGIHEQYF.

The chain uses TRBV7-9 and TRBJ2-3; TRBD2 matches 11 bases. V shed 5 bases, J shed 2 bases, and the junction held 6 bases outside the gene matches. Germline CDR1 is SEHNR and CDR2 is FQNEAQ (reference sequence). The CDR3 is 16 residues long. In nucleotides, the CDR3 is TGTGCCAGCAGCCTATCGACTAGCGGGGCCACAGATACGCAGTATTTT. It translates to CASSLSTSGATDTQYF.

The rearrangement uses TRBV5-8 and TRBJ2-3; D is undetermined. The germline gives CDR1 SGHTS, CDR2 YDEGEE. CDR3 length equals 19 residues. Trimming left V 0 bases short and J 0 bases short, with 20 bases between. The CDR3 spells CASSLAKVLGPSSTDTQYF. CDR3 nucleotides: TGTGCCAGCAGCTTGGCCAAGGTTCTTGGCCCCTCTAGCACAGATACGCAGTATTTT.

This chain links TRBV7-2 with TRBJ1-6; 9 positions match TRBD1. Germline CDR1 SGHTA, CDR2 FQGNSA. V dropped 3 bases and J dropped 9; count of bases not matched to a gene: 3. This CDR3 spans 14 amino acids. This CDR3 is CASSFPGQGSPLHF. Here the CDR3 DNA reads TGTGCCAGCAGCTTCCCGGGACAGGGTTCACCCCTCCACTTT.

The chain carries TRBV7-2 and TRBJ2-2; 7 nucleotides align to TRBD1. After removal of 5 bases from V and 8 bases from J, the junction contained 5 bases not matched to a gene. Germline loops: CDR1 SGHTA, CDR2 FQGNSA. The CDR3 spans 13 residues. As DNA, the CDR3 is TGTGCCAGCAGCCAGACAGGGTTGGGGGAGCTGTTTTTT. It codes for CASSQTGLGELFF.

The CDR3 nucleotides are TGTGCCAGCAGCAACGACCGTATTGGGTTAACCTATGGCTACACCTTC. This gives the protein CASSNDRIGLTYGYTF. V gene TRBV7-2 combines with J gene TRBJ1-2; D is uncertain. V lost 5 bases and J 4 bases, leaving 20 bases between the germline ends. CDR3 length equals 16 residues. Per germline, CDR1 SGHTA and CDR2 FQGNSA.

Worth noting for this clone: A much larger clone differs by one base, so this may be a read error. The same CDR3 can be traced to other DNA sequences in this sample. The chain combines TRBV27 with TRBJ1-3; TRBD1 matches at 7 bases. The CDR3 length is 21 residues. CDR1 is MNHEY and CDR2 is SMNVEV in the germline V gene (reference sequence). Unmatched junction bases numbered 17, after V lost 0 bases and J lost 0 bases. DNA of the CDR3: TGTGCCAGCAGTTTATCACCGCGAGGGGGCCATCACATTCTCTCTGGAAACACCATATATTTT. Translating gives CASSLSPRGGHHILSGNTIYF.

V usage is TRBV10-3 and J usage is TRBJ1-1; a possible D gene is TRBD1 (6 bases). Trimming stripped 0 bases from V and 8 bases from J, with 13 bases between. Germline V lookup: CDR1 ENHRY, CDR2 SYGVKD. This CDR3 is built from 14 residues. CDR3 DNA: TGTGCCATCAGTGAGTCCGCAGGGGCGGGGGAAGCTTTCTTT. This encodes CAISESAGAGEAFF.

CDR3 sequence: CASSTLAGAYEQYF. CDR3 nucleotides: TGCGCCAGCAGCACCCTAGCGGGGGCCTACGAGCAGTACTTC. The V call is TRBV5-1, the J call TRBJ2-7; 10 bases fit TRBD2. CDR1 and CDR2 (germline): SGHRS, YFSETQ. With 4 bases clipped from V and 2 bases from J, the junction kept 3 bases outside the gene matches. This CDR3 is 14 amino acids long.

The J gene is TRBJ1-2, the V gene TRBV28, with 7 positions matching TRBD1. With V trimmed by 11 bases and J by 5 bases, 8 bases remained unmatched. CDR1 is MDHEN, CDR2 SYDVKM, per germline. The CDR3 is 12 amino acids. The CDR3 spells CASTGFRYGYTF. Here the CDR3 DNA reads TGTGCCTCGACAGGGTTTCGATATGGCTACACCTTC.

The chain is built from TRBV14 and TRBJ1-2, with D uncertain. V lost 0 bases and J 0 bases, leaving 17 bases between the germline ends. The CDR3 consists of 18 residues. Germline CDR1 is SGHDN and CDR2 is FVKESK. As DNA, the CDR3 is TGTGCCAGCAGCCAAGATCCCATTCCCCCGGACCCTAACTATGGCTACACCTTC. Encoded protein: CASSQDPIPPDPNYGYTF.

This sequence joins TRBV29-1 and TRBJ1-2, with a tentative D call TRBD1 (6 bases). The CDR3 extends over 13 amino acids. V lost 1 base and J 4 bases, leaving 10 bases between the germline ends. CDR1 SQVTM and CDR2 ANQGSEA come from the germline V gene. This CDR3 is CSVEGQEFYGYTF. As DNA, the CDR3 is TGCAGCGTTGAAGGACAGGAGTTCTATGGCTACACCTTC.

The CDR3 DNA is TGTGCCAGCAGTGTCGGGACAGAGCAGTTCTTC. Amino acids: CASSVGTEQFF. The chain is built from TRBV6-6 and TRBJ2-1; maybe TRBD1 (6 bases). Trimming pared 5 bases from V and 10 bases from J, leaving 9 bases between. Germline V gene data show CDR1 as MNHNY and CDR2 as SVGAGI (reference sequence). The CDR3 loop spans 11 amino acids.

V usage is TRBV28 and J usage is TRBJ2-2, with 9 bases lining up with TRBD2. The CDR3 has 15 amino acids. Germline V lookup: CDR1 MDHEN, CDR2 SYDVKM. V lost 8 bases to trimming and J lost 4 bases; unmatched junction nucleotides: 8. In nucleotides, the CDR3 is TGTGCCAGCTCCACGGCGGGGGGGGGCACCGGGGAGCTGTTTTTT. Translation gives CASSTAGGGTGELFF.

Worth noting for this clone: Other DNA variants within this sample encode the same CDR3. V and J are TRBV10-3 and TRBJ2-5, with 9 bases matching TRBD2. The germline V gene encodes CDR1 ENHRY and CDR2 SYGVKD. There are 13 residues in the CDR3. J lost 5 bases, V lost 9 bases, and 7 bases had no gene match. The CDR3: CAISAGGGETQYF. The DNA for the CDR3 is TGTGCCATTTCAGCGGGGGGAGGGGAGACCCAGTACTTC.

This chain connects TRBV3-1 (or the pseudogene TRBV3-2) to TRBJ1-1, with D tentatively TRBD1 (5 bases). Per germline, CDR1 LGHDT and CDR2 YNNKEL (reference sequence). V dropped 6 bases and J dropped 1 base, with 15 bases sitting between them. This CDR3 spans 15 amino acids. The DNA of the CDR3 is TGTGCCAGCAGTCAGGGTAGATCGGGGAACACTGAAGCTTTCTTT. Translation gives CASSQGRSGNTEAFF.

V gene TRBV28 combines with J gene TRBJ2-7; 7 nucleotides line up with TRBD1. After removal of 4 bases from V and 2 bases from J, the junction contained 8 bases not matched to a gene. CDR1 MDHEN and CDR2 SYDVKM come from the germline V gene. The CDR3 spans 15 residues. Written as DNA, the CDR3 is TGTGCCAGCAGTTCCCGACAGGGATCTACCTACGAGCAGTACTTC. This sequence encodes CASSSRQGSTYEQYF.

V is TRBV1 and J is TRBJ2-5; the table's D call of TRBD2 was not tested on the DNA. TRBV1 is termed a pseudogene. The length of the CDR3 is 17 residues. The CDR3 DNA sequence: TGCACCAGCCGAACCTACCGGCAGCGGGGGTCCCAAGAGACCCAGTACTTC. The encoded protein is CTSRTYRQRGSQETQYF.

The V and J genes are TRBV27 and TRBJ2-2; D call uncertain. The V and J ends lost 3 bases and 5 bases respectively, with 4 bases between them. Germline CDR1 MNHEY, CDR2 SMNVEV (reference sequence). The CDR3 runs to 12 residues. This CDR3 is CASSFDTGELFF. The CDR3 nucleotides are TGTGCCAGCAGTTTCGATACCGGGGAGCTGTTTTTT.

A few counts support this clone. The chain links TRBV7-2 to TRBJ1-5; D is possibly TRBD1 (6 bases). The V end was cut by 5 bases, the J end by 2 bases, with 16 bases between. The V gene's germline CDR1 is SGHTA and CDR2 FQGNSA. This CDR3 region has 16 residues. The CDR3 sequence is CASSPGGGSGNQPQHF. CDR3 nucleotides: TGTGCCAGCAGCCCAGGCGGGGGCTCGGGCAATCAGCCCCAGCATTTT.

In nucleotides, the CDR3 is TGTGCCAGCAGCCCGACAGGGTCCGTCAATCAGCCCCAGCATTTT. Translated, it gives CASSPTGSVNQPQHF. The J gene is TRBJ1-5, the V gene TRBV9; TRBD1 agrees at 7 bases. The CDR3 is 15 residues long. The germline V gene has CDR1 SGDLS and CDR2 YYNGEE. Losses at the gene ends were 4 bases for V and 3 bases for J; bases not matched to a gene: 7.